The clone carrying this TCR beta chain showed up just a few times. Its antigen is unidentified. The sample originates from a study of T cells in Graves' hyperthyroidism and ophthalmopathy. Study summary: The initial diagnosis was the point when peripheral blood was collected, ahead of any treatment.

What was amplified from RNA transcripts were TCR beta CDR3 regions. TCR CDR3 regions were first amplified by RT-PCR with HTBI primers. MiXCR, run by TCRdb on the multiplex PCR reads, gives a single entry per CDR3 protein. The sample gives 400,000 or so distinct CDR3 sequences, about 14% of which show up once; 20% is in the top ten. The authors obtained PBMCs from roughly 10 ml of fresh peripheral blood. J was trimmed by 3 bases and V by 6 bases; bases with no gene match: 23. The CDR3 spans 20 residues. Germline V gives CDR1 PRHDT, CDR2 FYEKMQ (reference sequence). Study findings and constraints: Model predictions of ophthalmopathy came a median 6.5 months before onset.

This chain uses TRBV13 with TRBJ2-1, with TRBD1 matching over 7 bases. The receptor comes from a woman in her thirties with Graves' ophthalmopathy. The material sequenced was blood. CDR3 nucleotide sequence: TGTGCCAGCAGTGGGCTCACCGGGACAGATTACCGAAGAGTCTACAATGAGCAGTTCTTC. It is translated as CASSGLTGTDYRRVYNEQFF.